One T cell receptor beta chain is described in this entry. Its recognized antigen is unknown. Within one base of it there is no much larger clone, and no base qualities were kept. This entry comes from a study of T-cell reconstitution after alpha-beta-depleted transplantation in children (dated by TCRdb to 2016 to 2017). Describing the broader study: T-cell immune reconstitution after TCRalphabeta/CD19-depleted allogeneic hematopoietic cell transplantation in children was quantitatively tracked in the study by means of TCR repertoire profiling.

This sample's time point label indicates: day 60 (about 2 months) after transplantation. The sample's treatment or condition, from its label and the paper: allogeneic hematopoietic cell transplantation with graft depleted of TCRalphabeta T cells and CD19 B cells. Transplant recipients were children who received TCRalphabeta/CD19-depleted allogeneic hematopoietic cell grafts. Broad study findings and their caveats: In some patients, high TCRbeta diversity at day 60 was attributed to recipient T cells and intrathymic progenitors that had survived conditioning. The apparently early recovery of alphabetaT-cell counts about two months after transplant reportedly depended on only several hundred rapidly expanded clones that came from non-depleted graft cells. Over subsequent months, a decline in hyperexpanded clone frequencies was noted, and after one year, T-cell counts and TCRbeta diversity were mostly ascribed to newly produced T cells.

Sequences SGHRS (CDR1) and YFSETQ (CDR2) are obtained from the germline V gene. Including cysteine and phenylalanine, the CDR3 has 15 amino acids. Only CDR3 DNA is held: 45 bases, read in frame from base 1. V is pared back by 3 bases and J by 0 bases, with 7 bases lying between the germline termini. The method was PCR. TCRdb records Illumina HiSeq 2500 as the sequencer. TCR library preparation used molecular barcoding, with unique molecular identifiers applied to normalize quantification of the TCRbeta repertoire. TCRdb took the public reads, trimmed them with fastp at Q25, ran MiXCR for clone calling and kept in-frame beta chains. Each CDR3 protein appears once, grouped with its most common genes and DNA. The sample table holds over 85,000 distinct CDR3 sequences, of which about 5.6% were seen once. The ten largest make up roughly 5.5% of the sample.

The TCR sequence derives from a female patient aged 2-15 years who had a stem cell transplant for Fanconi anemia, so the T cells may come from the graft donor. The sequencing used PBMCs, mostly from graft donor cells, collected 60 days after TCRalphabeta/CD19-depleted stem cell transplant. The rearrangement combines TRBV5-1 with TRBJ2-6, and the D gene may be TRBD1, 6 bases matching. The nucleotide sequence reads as follows: TGCGCCAGCAGCTCGGACAGCTCTGGGGCCAACGTCCTGACTTTC. This codes for CASSSDSSGANVLTF.